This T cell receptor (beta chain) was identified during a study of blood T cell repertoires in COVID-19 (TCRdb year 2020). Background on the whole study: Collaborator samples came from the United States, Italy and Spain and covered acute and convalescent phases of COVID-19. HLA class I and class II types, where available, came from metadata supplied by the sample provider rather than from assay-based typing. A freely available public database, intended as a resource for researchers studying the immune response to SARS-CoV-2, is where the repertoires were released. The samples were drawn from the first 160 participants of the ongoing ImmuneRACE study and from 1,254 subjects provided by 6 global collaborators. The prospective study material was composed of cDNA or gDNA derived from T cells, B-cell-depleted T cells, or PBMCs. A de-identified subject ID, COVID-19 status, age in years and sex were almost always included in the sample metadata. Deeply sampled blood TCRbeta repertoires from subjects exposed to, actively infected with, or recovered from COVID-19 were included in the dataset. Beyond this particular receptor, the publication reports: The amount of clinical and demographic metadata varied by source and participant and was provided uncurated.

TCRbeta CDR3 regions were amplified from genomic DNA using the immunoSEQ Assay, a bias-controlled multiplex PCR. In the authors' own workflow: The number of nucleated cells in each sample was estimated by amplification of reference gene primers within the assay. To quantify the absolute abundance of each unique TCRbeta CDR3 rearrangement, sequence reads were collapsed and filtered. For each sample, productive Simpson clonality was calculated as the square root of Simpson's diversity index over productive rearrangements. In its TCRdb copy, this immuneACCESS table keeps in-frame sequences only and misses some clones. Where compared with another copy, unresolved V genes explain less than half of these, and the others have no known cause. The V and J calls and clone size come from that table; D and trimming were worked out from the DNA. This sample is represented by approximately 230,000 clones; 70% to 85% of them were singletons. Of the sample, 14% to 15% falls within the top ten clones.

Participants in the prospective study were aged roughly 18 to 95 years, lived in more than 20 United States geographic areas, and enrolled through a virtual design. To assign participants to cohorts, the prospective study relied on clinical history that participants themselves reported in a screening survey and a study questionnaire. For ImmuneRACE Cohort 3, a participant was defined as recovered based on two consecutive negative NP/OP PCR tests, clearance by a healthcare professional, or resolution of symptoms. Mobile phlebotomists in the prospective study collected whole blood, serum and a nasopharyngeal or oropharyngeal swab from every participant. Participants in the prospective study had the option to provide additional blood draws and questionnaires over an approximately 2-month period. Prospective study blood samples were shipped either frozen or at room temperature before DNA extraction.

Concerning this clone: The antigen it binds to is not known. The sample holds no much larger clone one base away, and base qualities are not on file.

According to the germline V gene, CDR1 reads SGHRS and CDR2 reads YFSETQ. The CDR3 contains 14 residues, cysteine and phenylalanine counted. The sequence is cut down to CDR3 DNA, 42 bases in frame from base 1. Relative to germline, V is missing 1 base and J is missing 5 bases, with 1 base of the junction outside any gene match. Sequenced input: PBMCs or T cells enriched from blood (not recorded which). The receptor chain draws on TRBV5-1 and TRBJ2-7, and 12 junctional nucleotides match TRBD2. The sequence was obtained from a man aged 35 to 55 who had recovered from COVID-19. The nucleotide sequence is TGCGCCAGCAGCTTGAGACTAGCGGGAGACGAGCAGTACTTC. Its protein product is CASSLRLAGDEQYF.